Listed below are T cell receptor beta chains from one sample, sequenced in a study of cytomegalovirus exposure and HLA in healthy donors. Profiled with immunoSEQ multiplex PCR; TCRdb holds only in-frame clones, not every one. This sample has 35,000 to 45,000 clones, with roughly 64% found just once. Sequenced sample: PBMCs. The source is a man between 60 and 70 years old in good health and CMV-seropositive. Both conserved end residues are part of each CDR3. D genes are given only for firm matches. Rows give clone size only sometimes, using once, few, many, or a class for an expanded clone.

once,TRBV10-3,TRBD2,TRBJ2-3,TGTGCCATCAGCGGGAAAGGGTCGGGAGGGCCGGGCACAGATACGCAGTATTTT,CAISGKGSGGPGTDTQYF
NA,TRBV6-5,NA,TRBJ1-2,TGTGCCAGCAGATCCAGGGGTGGCTATGGCTACACCTTC,CASRSRGGYGYTF
NA,TRBV23-1,TRBD1,TRBJ1-4,TGCGCCAGCAGGGGACAGCCAAAACTGTTTTTT,CASRGQPKLFF
few,TRBV7-2,NA,TRBJ1-5,TGTGCCAGCAGCTTGGGGGCACGGCAGCCCCAGCATTTT,CASSLGARQPQHF
NA,TRBV7-2,NA,TRBJ2-7,TGTGCCAGCAGCTTAGTCTTCTTCGAGCAGTACTTC,CASSLVFFEQYF
NA,TRBV28,NA,TRBJ1-5,TGTGCCAGCATGTCGTCACAGGGCATCAATCAGCCCCAGCATTTT,CASMSSQGINQPQHF
NA,TRBV5-4,TRBD1,TRBJ2-7,TGTGCCAGCAGAGCCGGGACAGGAGAGCAGTACTTC,CASRAGTGEQYF
NA,TRBV6-5,TRBD1,TRBJ2-1,TGTGCCAGCAGTTACGGGACAGGGGGCGGTGAGCAGTTCTTC,CASSYGTGGGEQFF
NA,TRBV5-1,TRBD1,TRBJ1-4,TGCGCCAGCAGCGCTCGGACAGGGGGTGAAAAACTGTTTTTT,CASSARTGGEKLFF
NA,TRBV30,TRBD2,TRBJ2-7,TGTGCCTGGAGTGGTTTAGCGGGGTACGAGCAGTACTTC,CAWSGLAGYEQYF
NA,TRBV27,NA,TRBJ2-2,TGTGCCAGCAGTTTACAACAGCTCAACACCGGGGAGCTGTTTTTT,CASSLQQLNTGELFF
NA,TRBV29-1,NA,TRBJ1-2,TGCAGCGTGGGGACAAACCTAAACTATGGCTACACCTTC,CSVGTNLNYGYTF
NA,TRBV5-5,TRBD1,TRBJ1-4,TGTGCCAGCAGCCTTGGACAGGGTCGAGAAAAACTGTTTTTT,CASSLGQGREKLFF
NA,TRBV27,TRBD2,TRBJ2-1,TGTGCCAGCAGTACCCGCCTCCTAGCGGGAAAGGGAAATGAGCAGTTCTTC,CASSTRLLAGKGNEQFF
NA,TRBV7-2,NA,TRBJ2-3,TGTGCCAGCAGCCTCCGGGAACTCACTAGCACAGATACGCAGTATTTT,CASSLRELTSTDTQYF
few,TRBV7-8,TRBD1,TRBJ2-7,TGTGCCAGCAGCACCCCGGACAGGGGGCTATCCTACGAGCAGTACTTC,CASSTPDRGLSYEQYF
NA,TRBV27,NA,TRBJ1-3,TGTGCCAGCAGTTTCGGAGAGAACTCTGGAAACACCATATATTTT,CASSFGENSGNTIYF
NA,TRBV18,NA,TRBJ1-2,TGTGCCAGCTCAGTGGGAGCGGTCTATGGCTACACCTTC,CASSVGAVYGYTF
few,TRBV5-5,TRBD2,TRBJ2-2,TGTGCCAGCGAGGGACTAGCGGGAGCCGGGGAGCTGTTTTTT,CASEGLAGAGELFF
NA,TRBV2,TRBD1,TRBJ1-5,TGTGCCAGCAGCGTAGGGACAGGGGATCAGCCCCAGCATTTT,CASSVGTGDQPQHF
NA,TRBV19,NA,TRBJ2-2,TGTGCCAGTAGTATCCAGGAACTCACCGGGGAGCTGTTTTTT,CASSIQELTGELFF
NA,TRBV5-8,TRBD1,TRBJ2-7,TGTGCCAGCAGCTTCAGACAGGGGTACGAGCAGTACTTC,CASSFRQGYEQYF
NA,TRBV19,NA,TRBJ2-7,TGTGCCAGAAAAAGGACGGGAAAATACGAGCAGTACTTC,CARKRTGKYEQYF
NA,TRBV7-9,NA,TRBJ2-7,TGTGCCAGCAGCTTATCTGGCAGTTCCTACGAGCAGTACTTC,CASSLSGSSYEQYF
NA,TRBV10-2,TRBD1,TRBJ2-7,TGCGCCAGCAGTGGGGGGACAGGGGTAGTAGAGCAGTACTTC,CASSGGTGVVEQYF
NA,TRBV14,NA,TRBJ2-2,TGTGCCAGCAGCCAAGGGCATGGGAGATTGAACACCGGGGAGCTGTTTTTT,CASSQGHGRLNTGELFF
few,TRBV28,NA,TRBJ2-2,TGTGCCAGCAGCTCCCCCAGGGCGAACACCGGGGAGCTGTTTTTT,CASSSPRANTGELFF